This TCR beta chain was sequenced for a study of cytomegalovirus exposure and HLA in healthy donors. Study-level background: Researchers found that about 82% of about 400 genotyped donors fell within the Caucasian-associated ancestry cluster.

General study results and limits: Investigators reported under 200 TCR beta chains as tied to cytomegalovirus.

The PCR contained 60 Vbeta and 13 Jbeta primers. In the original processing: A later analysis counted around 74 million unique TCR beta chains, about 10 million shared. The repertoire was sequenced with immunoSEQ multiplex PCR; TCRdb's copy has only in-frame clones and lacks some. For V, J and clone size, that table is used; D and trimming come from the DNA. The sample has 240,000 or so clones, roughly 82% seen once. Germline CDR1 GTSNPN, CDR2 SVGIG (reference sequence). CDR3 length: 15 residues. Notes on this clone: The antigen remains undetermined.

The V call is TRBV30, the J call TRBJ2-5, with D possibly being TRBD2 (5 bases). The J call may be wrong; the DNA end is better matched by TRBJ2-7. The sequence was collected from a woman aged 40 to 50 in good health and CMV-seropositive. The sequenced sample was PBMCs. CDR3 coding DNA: TGTGCCTGGAGCAAACCGGGATTTCGCTCCTACGAGCAGTACTTC. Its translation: CAWSKPGFRSYEQYF.